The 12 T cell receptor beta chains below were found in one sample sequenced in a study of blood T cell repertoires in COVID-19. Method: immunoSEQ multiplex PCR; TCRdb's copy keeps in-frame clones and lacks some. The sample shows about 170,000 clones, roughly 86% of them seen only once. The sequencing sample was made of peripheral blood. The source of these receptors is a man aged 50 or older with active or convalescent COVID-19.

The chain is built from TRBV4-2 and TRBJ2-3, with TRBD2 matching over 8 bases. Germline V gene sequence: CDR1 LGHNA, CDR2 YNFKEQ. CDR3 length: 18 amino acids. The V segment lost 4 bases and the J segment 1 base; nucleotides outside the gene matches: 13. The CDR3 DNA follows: TGTGCCAGCAGCCCACTCGGGACCCATAGCGGGGGCACAGATACGCAGTATTTT. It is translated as CASSPLGTHSGGTDTQYF.

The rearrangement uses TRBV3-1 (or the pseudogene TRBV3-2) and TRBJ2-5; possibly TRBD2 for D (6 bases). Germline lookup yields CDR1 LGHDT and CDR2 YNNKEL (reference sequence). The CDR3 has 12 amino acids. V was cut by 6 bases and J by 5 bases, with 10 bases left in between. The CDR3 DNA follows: TGTGCCAGCAGGACTAGTGGTGAGACCCAGTACTTC. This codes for CASRTSGETQYF.

CDR3 amino acids: CASSHEVYNEQFF. The CDR3 nucleotides are TGCGCCAGCAGCCACGAGGTGTACAATGAGCAGTTCTTC. The chain employs TRBV4-1 and TRBJ2-1, with no clear D. Germline assignment: CDR1 MGHRA and CDR2 YSYEKL. The CDR3 is 13 residues long. V lost 3 bases and J 4 bases, leaving 7 bases between the germline ends.

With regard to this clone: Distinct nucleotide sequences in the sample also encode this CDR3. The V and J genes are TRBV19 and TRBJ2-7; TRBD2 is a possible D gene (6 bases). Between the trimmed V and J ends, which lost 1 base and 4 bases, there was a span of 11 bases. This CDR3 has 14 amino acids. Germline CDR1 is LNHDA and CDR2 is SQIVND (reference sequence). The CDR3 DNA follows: TGTGCCAGTAGTATAGGTACCGGAGGGTACGAGCAGTACTTC. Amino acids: CASSIGTGGYEQYF.

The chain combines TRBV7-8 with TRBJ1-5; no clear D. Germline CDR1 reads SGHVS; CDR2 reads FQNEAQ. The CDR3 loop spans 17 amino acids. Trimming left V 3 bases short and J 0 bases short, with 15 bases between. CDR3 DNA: TGTGCCAGCAGCTTCCAACGGTTTCCTTATAGCAATCAGCCCCAGCATTTT. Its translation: CASSFQRFPYSNQPQHF.

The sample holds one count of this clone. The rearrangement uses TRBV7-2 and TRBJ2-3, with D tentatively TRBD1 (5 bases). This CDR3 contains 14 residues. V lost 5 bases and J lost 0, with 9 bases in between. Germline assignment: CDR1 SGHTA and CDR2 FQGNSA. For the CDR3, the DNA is TGTGCCAGCAGCCCAGACAGTAGCACAGATACGCAGTATTTT. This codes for CASSPDSSTDTQYF.

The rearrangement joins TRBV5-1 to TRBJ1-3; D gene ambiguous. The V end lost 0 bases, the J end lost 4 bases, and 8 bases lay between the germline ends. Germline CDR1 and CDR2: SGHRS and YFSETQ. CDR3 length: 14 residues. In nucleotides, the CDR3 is TGCGCCAGCAGCTTGGACAAACCGGGAAACACCATATATTTT. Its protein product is CASSLDKPGNTIYF.

The CDR3 region is CASSGGDHYGYTF. The CDR3 bases are TGTGCCAGCAGCGGAGGCGACCACTATGGCTACACCTTC. The rearrangement uses TRBV7-9 and TRBJ1-2; D not certain. The CDR3 consists of 13 residues. Germline V gene lookup returns CDR1 SEHNR and CDR2 FQNEAQ (reference sequence). Trimming pared 5 bases from V and 3 bases from J, leaving 10 bases between. Full variable domain (outside the CDR3, taken from reference TRBV7-9 and TRBJ1-2): DTGVSQNPRHKITKRGQNVTFRCDPISEHNRLYWYRQTLGQGPEFLTYFQNEAQLEKSRLLSDRFSAERPKGSFSTLEIQRTEQGDSAMYLCASSGGDHYGYTFGSGTRLTVV.

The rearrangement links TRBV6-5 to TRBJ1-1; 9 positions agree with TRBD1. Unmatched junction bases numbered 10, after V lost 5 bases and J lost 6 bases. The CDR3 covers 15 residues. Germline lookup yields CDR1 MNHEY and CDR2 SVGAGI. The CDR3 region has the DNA TGTGCCAGCAGTAAGTCCGGGACAGGGCGGCCTGAAGCTTTCTTT. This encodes CASSKSGTGRPEAFF.

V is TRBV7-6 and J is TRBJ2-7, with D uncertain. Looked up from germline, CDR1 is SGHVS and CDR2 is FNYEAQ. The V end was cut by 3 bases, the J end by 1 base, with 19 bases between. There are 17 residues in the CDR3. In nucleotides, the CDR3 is TGTGCCAGCAGCTTCCATTGGGTAGCAAATTCTTCCTACGAGCAGTACTTC. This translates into CASSFHWVANSSYEQYF. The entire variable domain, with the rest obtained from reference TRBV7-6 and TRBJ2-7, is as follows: GAGVSQSPRYKVTKRGQDVALRCDPISGHVSLYWYRQALGQGPEFLTYFNYEAQQDKSGLPNDRFSAERPEGSISTLTIQRTEQRDSAMYRCASSFHWVANSSYEQYFGPGTRLTVT.

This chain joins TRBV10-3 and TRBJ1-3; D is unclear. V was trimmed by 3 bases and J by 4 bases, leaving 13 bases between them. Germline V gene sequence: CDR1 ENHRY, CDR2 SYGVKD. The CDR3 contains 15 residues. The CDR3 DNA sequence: TGTGCCATCAGTGACACGACCTGGAGAGGAAACACCATATATTTT. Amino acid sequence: CAISDTTWRGNTIYF.

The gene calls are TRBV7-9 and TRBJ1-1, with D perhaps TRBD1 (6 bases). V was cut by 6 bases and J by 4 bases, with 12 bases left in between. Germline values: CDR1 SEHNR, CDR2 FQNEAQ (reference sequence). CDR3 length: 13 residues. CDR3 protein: CASRETGPTEAFF. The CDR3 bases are TGTGCCAGCAGGGAAACAGGGCCCACTGAAGCTTTCTTT.